One and the same sample provided the 10 T cell receptor beta chains below, sequenced in a study of blood T cell repertoires in COVID-19. Generated by immunoSEQ multiplex PCR, the TCRdb table keeps only in-frame clones and is missing some. The sample has more than 300,000 clones, more than 75% seen once. The sequencing sample was made of peripheral blood. The receptor set was obtained from a woman in her forties or fifties with acute or convalescent COVID-19.

This chain links TRBV18 with TRBJ2-5; 14 positions agree with TRBD2. This CDR3 has 17 amino acids. CDR1 and CDR2 from the germline V gene are KGHSH and LQKENI. V lost 0 bases to trimming and J lost 4 bases; unmatched junction nucleotides: 4. DNA of the CDR3: TGTGCCAGCTCACCACCGGGGGGACTAGCGGGAGCAGAGACCCAGTACTTC. The encoded protein is CASSPPGGLAGAETQYF.

The rearrangement uses TRBV27 and TRBJ2-3, with TRBD1 identical over 7 bases. Trimming took 5 bases from V and 0 from J; bases not matched to a gene: 17. The CDR3 consists of 19 residues. Germline V lookup: CDR1 MNHEY, CDR2 SMNVEV (reference sequence). CDR3 nucleotides: TGTGCCAGCAGTCCGACAATGGGACAGAACTTCGAAAGCACAGATACGCAGTATTTT. Amino acid sequence: CASSPTMGQNFESTDTQYF.

This clone appeared a single time. The genes are TRBV5-6 and TRBJ2-5, with a possible D match to TRBD2 (6 bases). Germline lookup yields CDR1 SGHDT and CDR2 YYEEEE. The CDR3 has 13 amino acids. V was cut by 1 base and J by 4 bases, with 8 bases left in between. CDR3 nucleotide sequence: TGTGCCAGCAGCTTGTTGGGAGGAGAGACCCAGTACTTC. This codes for CASSLLGGETQYF.

V gene TRBV19 combines with J gene TRBJ2-1; TRBD1 matches 8 bases. V dropped 2 bases and J dropped 1; count of bases not matched to a gene: 4. This CDR3 has 16 amino acids. Germline V gene lookup returns CDR1 LNHDA and CDR2 SQIVND (reference sequence). Here the CDR3 reads CASSISRDRSYNEQFF. For the CDR3, the DNA is TGTGCCAGTAGTATATCAAGGGACAGGTCCTACAATGAGCAGTTCTTC.

The CDR3 spells CASSPTTSGRYNEQFF. The DNA of the CDR3 is TGTGCCAGCAGCCCCACAACTAGCGGGAGATACAATGAGCAGTTCTTC. This chain uses TRBV7-9 with TRBJ2-1; 11 bases are a match to TRBD2. V shed 5 bases and J 4 bases; nucleotides not matched to a gene: 7. Germline loops: CDR1 SEHNR, CDR2 FQNEAQ (reference sequence). The CDR3 is 16 amino acids.

The CDR3 loop is CAWSVQGGFNTGELFF. CDR3 in DNA: TGTGCCTGGAGTGTACAGGGGGGTTTTAACACCGGGGAGCTGTTTTTT. V is TRBV30 and J is TRBJ2-2; 8 bases align to TRBD1. The CDR3 runs to 16 residues. V shed 0 bases, J shed 2 bases, and the junction held 5 bases outside the gene matches. Germline V gene sequence: CDR1 GTSNPN, CDR2 SVGIG (reference sequence).

The chain joins TRBV27 to TRBJ2-2, with D perhaps TRBD1 (6 bases). Germline V gene sequence: CDR1 MNHEY, CDR2 SMNVEV (reference sequence). With 6 bases removed from V and 2 bases from J, the gap between germline ends came to 10 bases. The CDR3 has 14 residues. CDR3 region: CASSAGTNTGELFF. The CDR3 DNA sequence: TGTGCCAGCAGCGCCGGGACAAACACCGGGGAGCTGTTTTTT.

The chain has TRBV7-2 and TRBJ2-7; TRBD2 is a possible D gene (5 bases). The CDR3 is 14 amino acids. Germline V gene lookup returns CDR1 SGHTA and CDR2 FQGNSA. The V gene lost 5 bases and the J gene lost 6 bases, with 17 bases spanning the gap. CDR3 sequence: CASSPRFGGGEQYF. The CDR3 DNA follows: TGTGCCAGCAGCCCGCGGTTTGGAGGCGGCGAGCAGTACTTC.

The sample holds one count of this clone. The V gene is TRBV5-1, the J gene TRBJ2-7; 10 nucleotides agree with TRBD2. Germline V gives CDR1 SGHRS, CDR2 YFSETQ. V shed 2 bases and J 4 bases; nucleotides not matched to a gene: 18. The CDR3 contains 19 residues. CDR3 amino acids: CASSLIWSGRASSLYEQYF. As DNA, the CDR3 is TGCGCCAGCAGCTTAATTTGGAGCGGGAGGGCCTCTAGCCTATACGAGCAGTACTTC.

CDR3 in amino acids: CASSPQGPDGYTF. In DNA form, the CDR3 reads TGTGCCAGCTCACCCCAGGGCCCGGATGGCTACACCTTC. This chain links TRBV18 with TRBJ1-2; possible D gene TRBD1, 5 bases. Germline V gene lookup returns CDR1 KGHSH and CDR2 LQKENI. The CDR3 has 13 residues. The V end lost 3 bases, the J end lost 6 bases, and 11 bases lay between the germline ends.